This T cell receptor (beta chain) came from a study of blood T cell repertoires in COVID-19. The sample holds one count of this clone. Produced via immunoSEQ multiplex PCR; TCRdb's table is partial and in-frame only. Of 320,000 or so clones in the sample, roughly 90% were seen once. The CDR3 covers 14 residues. V lost 6 bases to trimming and J lost 5 bases; unmatched junction nucleotides: 7. CDR1 is MGHDK, CDR2 SYGVNS, per germline. The chain uses TRBV25-1 and TRBJ2-5, with TRBD2 matching 9 bases. The TCR was taken from a man in his sixties who had recovered from COVID-19. Specimen: PBMCs or T cells enriched from blood (not recorded which). The CDR3 spells CASRGSGRGETQYF. DNA of the CDR3: TGTGCCAGCAGGGGTAGCGGGAGAGGTGAGACCCAGTACTTC.